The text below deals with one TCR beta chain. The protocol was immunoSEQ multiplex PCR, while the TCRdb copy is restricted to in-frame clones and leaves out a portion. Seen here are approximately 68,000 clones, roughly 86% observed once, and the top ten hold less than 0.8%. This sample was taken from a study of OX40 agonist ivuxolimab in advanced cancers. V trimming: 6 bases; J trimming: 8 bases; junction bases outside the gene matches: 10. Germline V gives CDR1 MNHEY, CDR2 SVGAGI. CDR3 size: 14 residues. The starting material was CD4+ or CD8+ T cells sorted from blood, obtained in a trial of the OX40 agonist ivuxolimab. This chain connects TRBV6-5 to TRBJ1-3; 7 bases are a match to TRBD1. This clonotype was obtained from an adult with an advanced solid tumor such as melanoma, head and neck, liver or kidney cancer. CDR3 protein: CASSWDSLGYTIYF. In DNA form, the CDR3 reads TGTGCCAGCAGCTGGGACAGCCTCGGTTACACCATATATTTT.